A single sample gave rise to the 17 T cell receptor beta chains below, sequenced in a study of neoadjuvant anti-PD-1 for oral cavity cancer. TCRdb's copy holds only in-frame clones and misses some; the assay was immunoSEQ multiplex PCR. The table lists 14,000 or so clones, nearly 70% of them singletons, with approximately 3.2% in the top ten. Time point reported: after neoadjuvant nivolumab, at surgical resection. This material consisted of PBMCs, taken after nivolumab (anti-PD-1) treatment. All receptors derive from a person aged 40 to 85 with oral cavity squamous cell carcinoma.

The chain couples TRBV20-1 to TRBJ1-1, with D unresolved. The germline V gene encodes CDR1 DFQATT and CDR2 SNEGSKA (reference sequence). The CDR3 consists of 11 residues. The CDR3 nucleotides are TGCGGACCGCAAGTGAACACTGAAGCTTTCTTT. Translation: CGPQVNTEAFF.

This chain joins TRBV28 and TRBJ1-2, with 8 bases matching TRBD1. This CDR3 region has 17 residues. From germline, CDR1 is MDHEN and CDR2 SYDVKM. J gave up 11 bases and V 1 base, and 18 bases lay outside the gene matches. The CDR3 bases are TGTGCCAGCAGTTTATCCCCTTCCGGAGGACAGGGCCTTGGGTACACCTTC. Residues: CASSLSPSGGQGLGYTF.

V gene TRBV2 combines with J gene TRBJ2-3; TRBD2 aligns across 7 bases. The CDR3 runs to 16 residues. CDR1 and CDR2 from the germline V gene are SNHLY and FYNNEI. The trim removed 5 bases at V and 2 bases at J, leaving 10 bases unmatched. The CDR3 DNA reads as TGTGCCAGCAGTCCGCCGGGACTACAAAACACAGATACGCAGTATTTT. Protein sequence: CASSPPGLQNTDTQYF.

The rearrangement joins TRBV6-1 to TRBJ2-2; D unclear. V was cut by 0 bases and J by 6 bases, with 8 bases left in between. CDR3 length equals 14 residues. CDR1 MNHNS and CDR2 SASEGT come from the germline V gene. The CDR3: CASSEASQAGELFF. Written as DNA, the CDR3 is TGTGCCAGCAGTGAAGCATCGCAGGCCGGGGAGCTGTTTTTT.

The chain joins TRBV5-1 to TRBJ2-1; D might be TRBD2 (6 bases). The CDR3 runs to 15 residues. Trimming pared 7 bases from V and 0 bases from J, leaving 14 bases between. CDR1 and CDR2 from the germline V gene are SGHRS and YFSETQ. The CDR3 is CASRLAEGSYNEQFF. Written as DNA, the CDR3 is TGCGCCAGCCGATTAGCGGAGGGCTCCTACAATGAGCAGTTCTTC.

This chain joins TRBV14 and TRBJ1-1; a possible D gene is TRBD1 (6 bases). V lost 0 bases to trimming and J lost 4 bases, with 12 bases between them. Per the germline V gene, CDR1 is SGHDN and CDR2 is FVKESK. The CDR3 loop spans 15 amino acids. CDR3 nucleotide sequence: TGTGCCAGCAGCCAAGATGAAGTGGGGGCCACTGAAGCTTTCTTT. Amino acids: CASSQDEVGATEAFF. Looking up the rest from reference TRBV14 and TRBJ1-1 gives the full variable domain: EAGVTQFPSHSVIEKGQTVTLRCDPISGHDNLYWYRRVMGKEIKFLLHFVKESKQDESGMPNNRFLAERTGGTYSTLKVQPAELEDSGVYFCASSQDEVGATEAFFGQGTRLTVV.

V is TRBV28 and J is TRBJ2-7; possibly TRBD1 for D (5 bases). The germline CDR1 and CDR2 sequences are MDHEN and SYDVKM. This CDR3 spans 12 amino acids. Trimming pared 7 bases from V and 3 bases from J, leaving 10 bases between. The DNA of the CDR3 is TGTGCCAGCACTGGCGACAGCTACGAGCAGTACTTC. It yields the protein CASTGDSYEQYF.

There are a few counts of this clone. The V call is TRBV18, the J call TRBJ2-7; TRBD2 matches at 7 bases. Germline CDR1 is KGHSH and CDR2 is LQKENI. The CDR3 loop spans 15 amino acids. V lost 2 bases to trimming and J lost 5 bases; unmatched junction nucleotides: 9. The chain's CDR3 is CASSPGLAAKHEQYF. CDR3 coding DNA: TGTGCCAGCTCACCAGGGCTAGCGGCTAAGCACGAGCAGTACTTC. Supplemented by reference TRBV18 and TRBJ2-7, the full variable domain reads NAGVMQNPRHLVRRRGQEARLRCSPMKGHSHVYWYRQLPEEGLKFMVYLQKENIIDESGMPKERFSAEFPKEGPSILRIQQVVRGDSAAYFCASSPGLAAKHEQYFGPGTRLTVT.

This clone was seen only a few times. The chain has TRBV5-5 and TRBJ2-7; D call uncertain. Between the trimmed V and J ends, which lost 4 bases and 2 bases, there was a span of 10 bases. The length of the CDR3 is 13 residues. Germline-derived CDR1 and CDR2 are SGHKS and YYEKEE (reference sequence). CDR3 nucleotides: TGTGCCAGCAGCATTTCCCTTACCTACGAGCAGTACTTC. This translates into CASSISLTYEQYF.

The gene calls are TRBV7-2 and TRBJ2-7; TRBD1 matches at 7 bases. Germline assignment: CDR1 SGHTA and CDR2 FQGNSA. Trimming took 1 base from V and 3 from J; bases not matched to a gene: 3. CDR3 length: 14 residues. The CDR3 nucleotides are TGTGCCAGCAGCTTAGAGGGACAGTTCTACGAGCAGTACTTC. Protein: CASSLEGQFYEQYF.

The V call is TRBV5-5, the J call TRBJ2-3, with 9 bases aligning to TRBD2. This CDR3 comprises 18 residues. Trimming took 2 bases from V and 4 from J; bases not matched to a gene: 14. Germline values: CDR1 SGHKS, CDR2 YYEKEE (reference sequence). The CDR3 region is CASSFEVPGLAYSDTQYF. CDR3 bases: TGTGCCAGCAGCTTCGAAGTTCCGGGACTAGCTTACTCAGATACGCAGTATTTT.

CDR3 in amino acids: CASRRTSGNTIYF. In DNA form, the CDR3 reads TGTGCCAGCAGGCGGACCTCTGGAAACACCATATATTTT. The chain joins TRBV6-5 to TRBJ1-3, with D hard to call. Germline V gene lookup returns CDR1 MNHEY and CDR2 SVGAGI. The CDR3 length is 13 residues. V lost 6 bases, J lost 0 bases, and 6 bases lay in between.

The V gene is TRBV7-9, the J gene TRBJ2-3; 7 bases agree with TRBD1. V dropped 5 bases and J dropped 4; count of bases not matched to a gene: 0. The CDR3 contains 12 residues. Germline CDR1 reads SEHNR; CDR2 reads FQNEAQ (reference sequence). As DNA, the CDR3 is TGTGCCAGCAGCACAGGGGCAGATACGCAGTATTTT. Protein: CASSTGADTQYF.

The CDR3 sequence: CASSTQQVSYEQYF. The DNA of the CDR3 is TGTGCCAGCAGTACCCAGCAGGTCTCCTACGAGCAGTACTTC. The chain employs TRBV2 and TRBJ2-7; no reliable D call. The CDR3 extends over 14 amino acids. Trimming took 5 bases from V and 0 from J, leaving 11 bases between them. Germline V gene sequence: CDR1 SNHLY, CDR2 FYNNEI.

J is TRBJ2-5 and V is TRBV5-1, with D perhaps being TRBD1 or TRBD2 (5 bases each). This CDR3 has 14 amino acids. The germline V and J ends were trimmed by 0 bases and 5 bases, with 11 bases remaining between them. Germline-derived CDR1 and CDR2 are SGHRS and YFSETQ. The DNA for the CDR3 is TGCGCCAGCAGCTTGGGAGGGGACGTGGAGACCCAGTACTTC. Its protein product is CASSLGGDVETQYF.

This rearrangement joins TRBV5-4 to TRBJ2-6; possibly TRBD1 or TRBD2 for D (5 bases each). CDR1 and CDR2 from the germline V gene are SGHNT and YYREEE (reference sequence). The length of the CDR3 is 16 residues. V shed 4 bases and J shed 4 bases, with 15 bases lying between them. The DNA of the CDR3 is TGTGCCAGCAGCCCTGACGGGACCAGGGGGGCCAACGTCCTGACTTTC. Amino acid sequence: CASSPDGTRGANVLTF.

The V call is TRBV10-2, the J call TRBJ2-1, with a tentative D call TRBD2 (6 bases). Germline CDR1 reads WSHSY; CDR2 reads SAAADI. V was cut by 9 bases and J by 10 bases, with 7 bases left in between. This CDR3 has 9 amino acids. The CDR3 DNA reads as TGCGCCAGTGGACTAGAGCAGTTCTTC. Translation: CASGLEQFF.